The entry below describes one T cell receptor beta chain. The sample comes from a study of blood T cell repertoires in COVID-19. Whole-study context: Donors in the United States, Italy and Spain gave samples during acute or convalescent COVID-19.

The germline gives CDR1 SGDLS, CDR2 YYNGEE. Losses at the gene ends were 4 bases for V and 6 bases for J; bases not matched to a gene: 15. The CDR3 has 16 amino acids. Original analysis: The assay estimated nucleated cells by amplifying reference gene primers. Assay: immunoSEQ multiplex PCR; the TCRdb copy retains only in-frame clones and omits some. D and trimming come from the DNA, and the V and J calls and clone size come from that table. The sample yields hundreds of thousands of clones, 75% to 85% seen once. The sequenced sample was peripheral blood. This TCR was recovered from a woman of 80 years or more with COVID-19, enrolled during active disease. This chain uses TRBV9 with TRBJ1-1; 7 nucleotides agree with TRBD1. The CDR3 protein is CASSPSTGTLRAEAFF. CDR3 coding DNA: TGTGCCAGCAGCCCTTCGACAGGGACGCTTAGGGCTGAAGCTTTCTTT. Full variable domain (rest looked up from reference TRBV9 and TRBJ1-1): DSGVTQTPKHLITATGQRVTLRCSPRSGDLSVYWYQQSLDQGLQFLIQYYNGEERAKGNILERFSAQQFPDLHSELNLSSLELGDSALYFCASSPSTGTLRAEAFFGQGTRLTVV.